This is a list of T cell receptor beta chains from one sample in a study of T cell clonotyping in hematopoietic cell transplantation. Clones were read by immunoSEQ multiplex PCR, and TCRdb kept only the in-frame ones, dropping some. In the table there are about 16,000 clones, 70% to 90% of which are singletons. Sequencing input: peripheral blood mononuclear cells. These receptor sequences come from a woman in her 40s in good health. Some clones in this sample may be carry-over from other donors' samples. Each CDR3 is given with its conserved first and last residue. The order of the fields is V gene, CDR3 length, D gene, clone size, J gene, CDR3 protein, CDR3 DNA. A D gene is named only where the DNA matches it firmly. Expanded clones get a size class; other rows say once, few or many, or leave the size out.

TRBV28	15	NA	NA	TRBJ1-5	CASSFYGGRNQPQHF	TGTGCCAGCAGTTTTTACGGGGGCAGGAATCAGCCCCAGCATTTT
TRBV6-1	14	NA	NA	TRBJ1-4	CASGVGLGREKLFF	TGTGCCAGCGGAGTGGGGTTGGGGAGGGAAAAACTGTTTTTT
TRBV7-2	14	NA	NA	TRBJ2-1	CASSARLVGSIQFF	TGTGCCAGCAGCGCACGACTAGTCGGATCGATACAGTTCTTC
TRBV30	16	TRBD1	once	TRBJ1-5	CAWSGQGNAADQPQHF	TGTGCCTGGAGCGGACAGGGGAACGCGGCCGATCAGCCCCAGCATTTT
TRBV7-6	14	TRBD2	NA	TRBJ2-7	CASSFKAGVDEQYF	TGTGCCAGCAGCTTTAAAGCGGGAGTTGACGAGCAGTACTTC
TRBV27	14	TRBD2	NA	TRBJ2-7	CASSLGLASYEQYF	TGTGCCAGCAGTCTGGGACTAGCAAGCTACGAGCAGTACTTC
TRBV5-1	13	NA	NA	TRBJ1-1	CASSFGTHREAFF	TGCGCCAGCAGCTTCGGGACACATCGTGAAGCTTTCTTT
TRBV19	13	NA	NA	TRBJ2-3	CASSPPSLDTQYF	TGTGCCAGTAGTCCCCCGTCGCTGGATACGCAGTATTTT
TRBV28	19	NA	NA	TRBJ1-1	CASSSNRVGDRALGTEAFF	TGTGCCAGCAGTTCCAACAGAGTAGGCGACCGGGCCCTCGGCACTGAAGCTTTCTTT
TRBV27	16	NA	NA	TRBJ1-1	CASSLSMRKGVTEAFF	TGTGCCAGCAGTTTATCGATGAGGAAGGGGGTTACTGAAGCTTTCTTT
TRBV2	15	TRBD1	NA	TRBJ2-1	CASRETGVDYNEQFF	TGTGCCAGCAGAGAGACAGGGGTGGACTACAATGAGCAGTTCTTC
TRBV19	14	TRBD2	once	TRBJ2-2	CASGSGGNTGELFF	TGTGCCAGTGGTTCGGGAGGGAACACCGGGGAGCTGTTTTTT
TRBV6-1	12	NA	NA	TRBJ1-2	CASRQRDYGYTF	TGTGCCAGCAGACAGAGGGACTATGGCTACACCTTC
TRBV7-2	17	NA	NA	TRBJ1-1	CASSLVGGASQLAEAFF	TGTGCCAGCAGCCTCGTTGGCGGGGCGTCACAGTTGGCTGAAGCTTTCTTT
TRBV9	21	TRBD2	NA	TRBJ2-7	CASSVAHISGTSGNTDYEQYF	TGTGCCAGCAGCGTAGCCCATATCTCCGGGACTAGCGGGAATACCGACTACGAGCAGTACTTC
TRBV7-8	14	TRBD2	NA	TRBJ2-1	CASRPRLAGKEQFF	TGTGCCAGCAGACCAAGACTAGCAGGTAAAGAGCAGTTCTTC
TRBV25-1	15	NA	NA	TRBJ2-2	CASSALAANTGELFF	TGTGCCAGCAGTGCATTAGCTGCCAACACCGGGGAGCTGTTTTTT
TRBV4-1	12	TRBD1	NA	TRBJ2-7	CASSQEGQTQYF	TGCGCCAGCAGCCAAGAGGGACAGACGCAGTACTTC
TRBV29-1	10	NA	NA	TRBJ2-5	CSVRQETQYF	TGCAGCGTTCGGCAAGAGACCCAGTACTTC
TRBV6-6	15	NA	NA	TRBJ1-3	CASSYSANMANTIYF	TGTGCCAGCAGTTACTCGGCTAATATGGCGAACACCATATATTTT
TRBV25-1	14	NA	NA	TRBJ2-7	CASRTGSGSYEQYF	TGTGCCAGCAGGACCGGGAGCGGGTCCTACGAGCAGTACTTC
TRBV7-9	15	TRBD1	NA	TRBJ2-7	CASSLAHETGVEQYF	TGTGCCAGCAGCTTAGCGCATGAGACAGGGGTCGAGCAGTACTTC
TRBV7-2	13	NA	NA	TRBJ2-5	CASSLERVETQYF	TGTGCCAGCAGCTTAGAACGTGTAGAGACCCAGTACTTC
TRBV29-1	13	NA	once	TRBJ1-2	CSVELGAGSGYTF	TGCAGCGTTGAATTGGGGGCAGGCAGCGGCTACACCTTC
TRBV7-8	14	NA	NA	TRBJ2-5	CASSPRRDWETQYF	TGTGCCAGCAGCCCTAGGCGGGACTGGGAGACCCAGTACTTC
TRBV19	15	TRBD1	NA	TRBJ1-2	CASSPLGTDFRGYTF	TGTGCCAGTAGCCCCCTCGGGACAGACTTTCGAGGCTACACCTTC
TRBV29-1	10	NA	NA	TRBJ1-2	CSVEESGYTF	TGCAGCGTTGAAGAGAGCGGCTACACCTTC
TRBV5-4	14	NA	NA	TRBJ2-7	CASSLAEGAYEQYF	TGTGCCAGCAGCTTGGCTGAGGGAGCCTACGAGCAGTACTTC
TRBV6-6	11	NA	NA	TRBJ2-7	CASSPSYEQYF	TGTGCCAGCAGCCCATCCTACGAGCAGTACTTC
TRBV29-1	12	NA	NA	TRBJ2-3	CSVGSWADTQYF	TGCAGCGTTGGGAGTTGGGCAGATACGCAGTATTTT
TRBV15	17	NA	once	TRBJ1-3	CATSGDPGRVAGNTIYF	TGTGCCACCAGCGGAGACCCAGGCAGGGTCGCTGGAAACACCATATATTTT
TRBV29-1	11	NA	NA	TRBJ1-2	CSVDASGGYTF	TGCAGCGTTGATGCGTCAGGTGGCTACACCTTC
TRBV30	14	NA	NA	TRBJ1-3	CAWSNGNSGNTIYF	TGTGCCTGGAGTAACGGAAACTCTGGAAACACCATATATTTT
TRBV2	15	TRBD1	NA	TRBJ2-1	CASSSSGTGSDEQFF	TGTGCCAGCAGCTCATCCGGGACAGGGTCCGATGAGCAGTTCTTC
TRBV25-1	13	NA	NA	TRBJ1-2	CASSEEFRYGYTF	TGTGCCAGCAGTGAAGAGTTTAGATATGGCTACACCTTC
TRBV19	16	TRBD1	NA	TRBJ1-3	CASTPAGGFDGNTIYF	TGTGCCAGTACCCCCGCAGGGGGCTTCGATGGAAACACCATATATTTT
TRBV28	14	NA	few	TRBJ2-5	CASSLRTPVETQYF	TGTGCCAGCAGTTTACGGACCCCCGTTGAGACCCAGTACTTC
TRBV7-2	15	TRBD2	NA	TRBJ2-7	CASSLDETSGDEQYF	TGTGCCAGCAGCTTAGATGAGACTAGCGGCGACGAGCAGTACTTC
TRBV6-5	13	NA	once	TRBJ1-2	CASRESSFGGYTF	TGTGCCAGCAGGGAGTCCAGCTTCGGTGGCTACACCTTC
TRBV7-9	17	TRBD2	NA	TRBJ2-3	CASSLALAGLSTDTQYF	TGTGCCAGCAGCTTAGCGTTAGCGGGCCTTAGCACAGATACGCAGTATTTT
TRBV19	14	NA	NA	TRBJ1-3	CASTGTFSGNTIYF	TGTGCCAGTACCGGGACTTTCTCTGGAAACACCATATATTTT
TRBV12-5	14	NA	NA	TRBJ1-5	CASAPGGLEQPQHF	TGTGCTAGTGCCCCCGGCGGTCTAGAGCAGCCCCAGCATTTT
TRBV9	18	TRBD2	NA	TRBJ2-5	CASSVGRRLAGEGETQYF	TGTGCCAGCAGCGTAGGAAGGAGACTAGCGGGAGAGGGAGAGACCCAGTACTTC
TRBV25-1	15	TRBD2	NA	TRBJ2-3	CASSELAGDVDTQYF	TGTGCCAGCAGTGAACTAGCGGGAGATGTAGATACGCAGTATTTT
TRBV7-2	14	TRBD2	NA	TRBJ2-5	CASSLAAGRQTQYF	TGTGCCAGCAGCTTAGCGGCCGGGAGGCAGACCCAGTACTTC
TRBV19	15	NA	NA	TRBJ1-4	CASSAIGGNNEKLFF	TGTGCCAGCTCCGCTATTGGGGGGAATAATGAAAAACTGTTTTTT
TRBV5-1	15	TRBD1	NA	TRBJ2-7	CASSLTTGGRYEQYF	TGCGCCAGCAGCTTGACTACAGGGGGCCGATACGAGCAGTACTTC
TRBV9	15	TRBD1	NA	TRBJ2-7	CASSPHTGASYEQYF	TGTGCCAGCAGCCCCCATACAGGGGCGTCCTACGAGCAGTACTTC
TRBV10-3	15	NA	NA	TRBJ2-1	CAASPRTTEGNEQFF	TGTGCCGCCTCACCCCGGACTACGGAGGGGAATGAGCAGTTCTTC
TRBV29-1	14	NA	NA	TRBJ2-5	CSVGGIMRWETQYF	TGCAGCGTTGGCGGGATAATGCGTTGGGAGACCCAGTACTTC
TRBV9	16	NA	NA	TRBJ2-5	CASSVATSAGQETQYF	TGTGCCAGCAGCGTAGCTACGTCGGCAGGCCAAGAGACCCAGTACTTC
TRBV6-6	14	NA	NA	TRBJ2-3	CASSPHRNTDTQYF	TGTGCCAGCAGCCCCCACAGAAACACAGATACGCAGTATTTT
TRBV18	13	NA	NA	TRBJ2-7	CASSREVNYEQYF	TGTGCCAGCTCCCGAGAAGTTAATTACGAGCAGTACTTC
TRBV5-1	16	NA	NA	TRBJ1-3	CASSLDRAGAGNTIYF	TGCGCCAGCAGCTTGGACAGGGCCGGCGCTGGAAACACCATATATTTT
TRBV28	15	NA	once	TRBJ2-1	CASSLSSGPYNEQFF	TGTGCCAGCAGTTTATCCTCCGGGCCCTACAATGAGCAGTTCTTC
TRBV27	12	NA	NA	TRBJ2-1	CATGPGSNEQFF	TGTGCCACCGGGCCAGGATCGAATGAGCAGTTCTTC
TRBV2	13	TRBD1	NA	TRBJ1-2	CASISGQNYGYTF	TGTGCCAGCATATCGGGACAGAACTATGGCTACACCTTC